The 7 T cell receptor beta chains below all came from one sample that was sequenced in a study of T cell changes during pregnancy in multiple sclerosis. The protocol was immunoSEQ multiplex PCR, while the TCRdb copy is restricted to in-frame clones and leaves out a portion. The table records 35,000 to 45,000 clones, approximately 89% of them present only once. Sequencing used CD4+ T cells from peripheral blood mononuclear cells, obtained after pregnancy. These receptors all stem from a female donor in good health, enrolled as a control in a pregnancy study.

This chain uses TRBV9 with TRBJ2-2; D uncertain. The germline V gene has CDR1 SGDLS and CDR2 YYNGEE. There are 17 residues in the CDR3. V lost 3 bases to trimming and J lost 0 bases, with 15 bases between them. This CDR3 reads CASSAPFGQANTGELFF. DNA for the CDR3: TGTGCCAGCAGCGCCCCCTTCGGTCAGGCGAACACCGGGGAGCTGTTTTTT.

DNA for the CDR3: TGCGCCAGCAGTGACCCAGGGGAAAATCAGCCCCAGCATTTT. This gives the protein CASSDPGENQPQHF. The J gene is TRBJ1-5, the V gene TRBV10-1, with TRBD1 as a possible D gene (6 bases). V shed 3 bases and J shed 4 bases, with 10 bases lying between them. Germline-derived CDR1 and CDR2 are WNHNN and SYGVQD (reference sequence). This CDR3 is built from 14 residues.

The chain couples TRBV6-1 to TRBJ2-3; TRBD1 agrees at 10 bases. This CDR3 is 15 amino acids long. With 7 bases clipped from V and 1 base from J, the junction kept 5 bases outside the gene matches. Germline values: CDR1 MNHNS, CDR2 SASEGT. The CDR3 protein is CASTSGTGGTDTQYF. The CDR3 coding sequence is TGTGCCAGCACCTCCGGGACAGGGGGCACAGATACGCAGTATTTT.

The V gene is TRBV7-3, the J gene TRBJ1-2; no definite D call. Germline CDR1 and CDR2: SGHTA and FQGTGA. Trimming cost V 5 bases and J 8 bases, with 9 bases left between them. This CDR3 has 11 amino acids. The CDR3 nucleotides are TGTGCCAGCAGCGCCGGGGAGGGCTACACCTTC. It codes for CASSAGEGYTF.

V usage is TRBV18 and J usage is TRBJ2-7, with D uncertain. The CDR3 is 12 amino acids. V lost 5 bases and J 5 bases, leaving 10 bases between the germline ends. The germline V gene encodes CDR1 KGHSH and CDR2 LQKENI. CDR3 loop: CASSSPVHEQYF. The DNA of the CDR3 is TGTGCCAGCTCATCTCCGGTTCACGAGCAGTACTTC.

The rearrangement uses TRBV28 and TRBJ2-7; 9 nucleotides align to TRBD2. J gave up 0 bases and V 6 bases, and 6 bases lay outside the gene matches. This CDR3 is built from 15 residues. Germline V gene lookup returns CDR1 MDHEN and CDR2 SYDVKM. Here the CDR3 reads CASRLTSGSSYEQYF. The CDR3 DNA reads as TGTGCCAGCAGACTCACTAGCGGGTCCTCCTACGAGCAGTACTTC.

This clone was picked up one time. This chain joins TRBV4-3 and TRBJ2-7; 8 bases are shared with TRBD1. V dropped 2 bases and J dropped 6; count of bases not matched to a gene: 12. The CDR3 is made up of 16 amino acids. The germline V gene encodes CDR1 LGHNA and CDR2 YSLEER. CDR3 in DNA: TGCGCCAGCAGCCAAAACCCGGGACAGGTCCTTTCCGAGCAGTACTTC. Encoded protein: CASSQNPGQVLSEQYF.